This T cell receptor beta chain was found in a study of T cells expressing NK-cell markers (dated by TCRdb to the early 2020s). Some background on the complete study: About 8 donors provided sorted CD3+CD56+NKG2C+, CD3+CD56+NKG2C- and CD3+CD56-NKG2C+ T-cell subsets, whose TCR beta-chain repertoires were profiled. Of the eight sequenced donors, seven were found to be HCMV-seropositive and one was found to be HCMV-seronegative. The study sequenced eight donors, all healthy volunteers chosen at random: three men and five women. Libraries were sequenced as 2 x 150 bp reads on Illumina HiSeq 2000/2500, MiSeq or NextSeq.

Its CDR3 holds 15 amino acids, cysteine through phenylalanine. The DNA sequence is not available. CDR1 and CDR2 were assigned from the germline V gene (reference sequence) as DFQATT and SNEGSKA. These reads were obtained on an Illumina HiSeq 2000. TCR beta cDNA libraries were made by 5'RACE template switching that added a universal primer site and unique molecular identifiers. cDNA synthesis was primed from the TCR beta constant segment and was followed by two successive PCR amplification steps. As for the authors' bioinformatics: MIGEC handled demultiplexing of the reads and grouping by UMI, while MiTCR was used to assemble and quantify clonotypes. Only TCR cDNA sequences supported by at least two reads were kept to exclude erroneous sequences. The tcR package was used for downstream repertoire analysis, and clonotypes were matched between fractions using CDR3 nucleotide sequence together with V segment. VDJmatch was used to annotate antigen specificity against VDJdb, with one amino acid substitution in CDR3 allowed. TCRdb reprocessed the reads, so every CDR3 protein sequence counts as one entry and DNA is not shown. The V and J calls, along with clone size, are taken from TCRdb and not from the paper's own processing. The table for this sample lists 300,000 or so distinct CDR3 sequences. Around 4.2% of the sample rests with the top ten.

On this clonotype: Its recognized antigen is unknown.

To determine HCMV serostatus, a commercial ELISA kit was used to detect HCMV-specific IgG in serum. Ficoll density gradient centrifugation was used to isolate peripheral blood mononuclear cells from blood. Points the paper makes about the study in general: Whether the expanded NKG2C-expressing T cell clones were specific for HCMV antigens remained unclear. For six donors, the dominant CD3+CD56+NKG2C+ clonotypes were among the top 10 CD8+ clonotypes and accounted for about 1.0-8% of CD8+ T cells. Those dominant clonotypes were again the most abundant among CD3+CD56-NKG2C+ cells in a few donors, at about 25-65%.

The chain uses TRBV20-1 and TRBJ1-6; the TCRdb call, TRBD1, lacks DNA for checking. The TCR was taken from a woman aged 18 to 75 in good health. Sequences were obtained from blood T cells: a sorted CD56 or NKG2C T cell subset, CD4+ or CD8+ T cells, or bulk PBMC T cells (not recorded which). For the CDR3, the sequence is CSARDQGTKNSPLHF.